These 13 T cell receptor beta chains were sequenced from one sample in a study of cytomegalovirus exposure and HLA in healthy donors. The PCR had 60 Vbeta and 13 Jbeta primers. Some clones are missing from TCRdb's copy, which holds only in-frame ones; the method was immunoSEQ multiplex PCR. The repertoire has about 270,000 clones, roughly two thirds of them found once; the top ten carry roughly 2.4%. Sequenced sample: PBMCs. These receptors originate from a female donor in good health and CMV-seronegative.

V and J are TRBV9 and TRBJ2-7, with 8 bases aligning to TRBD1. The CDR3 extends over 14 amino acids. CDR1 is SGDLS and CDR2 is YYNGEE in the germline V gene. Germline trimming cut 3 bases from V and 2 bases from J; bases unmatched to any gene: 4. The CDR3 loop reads CASSAQGAPYEQYF. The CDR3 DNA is TGTGCCAGCAGCGCCCAGGGGGCCCCCTACGAGCAGTACTTC.

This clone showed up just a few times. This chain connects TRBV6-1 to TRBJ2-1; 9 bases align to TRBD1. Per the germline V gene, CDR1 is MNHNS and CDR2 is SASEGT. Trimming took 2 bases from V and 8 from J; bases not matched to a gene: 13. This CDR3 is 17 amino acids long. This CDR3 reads CASSELPLGTGLYEQFF. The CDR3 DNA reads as TGTGCCAGCAGTGAATTACCCCTCGGGACAGGGTTATATGAGCAGTTCTTC.

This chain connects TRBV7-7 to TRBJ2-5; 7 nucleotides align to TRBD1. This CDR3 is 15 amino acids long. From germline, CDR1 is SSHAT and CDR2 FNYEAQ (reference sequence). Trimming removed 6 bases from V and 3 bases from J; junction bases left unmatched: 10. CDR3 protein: CASSHSTGSKETQYF. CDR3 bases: TGTGCCAGCAGTCATTCGACAGGGAGCAAAGAGACCCAGTACTTC.

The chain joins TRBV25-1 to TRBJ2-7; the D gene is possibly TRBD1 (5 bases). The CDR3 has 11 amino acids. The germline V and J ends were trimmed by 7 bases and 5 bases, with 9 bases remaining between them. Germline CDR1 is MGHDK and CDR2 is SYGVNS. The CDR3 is CASTGYHEQYF. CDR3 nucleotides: TGTGCCAGCACAGGGTATCACGAGCAGTACTTC.

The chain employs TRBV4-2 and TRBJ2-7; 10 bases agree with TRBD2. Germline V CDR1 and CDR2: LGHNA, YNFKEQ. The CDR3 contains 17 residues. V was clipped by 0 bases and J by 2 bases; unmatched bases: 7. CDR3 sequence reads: CASSQDSGLAGAYEQYF. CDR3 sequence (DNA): TGTGCCAGCAGCCAAGATTCTGGGCTAGCGGGAGCCTACGAGCAGTACTTC.

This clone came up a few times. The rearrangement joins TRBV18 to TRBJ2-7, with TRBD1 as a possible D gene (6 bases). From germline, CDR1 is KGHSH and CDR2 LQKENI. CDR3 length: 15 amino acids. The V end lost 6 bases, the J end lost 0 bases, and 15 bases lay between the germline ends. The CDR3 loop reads CASSTDSRSSYEQYF. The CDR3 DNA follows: TGTGCCAGCTCCACGGACAGTAGGTCCTCCTACGAGCAGTACTTC.

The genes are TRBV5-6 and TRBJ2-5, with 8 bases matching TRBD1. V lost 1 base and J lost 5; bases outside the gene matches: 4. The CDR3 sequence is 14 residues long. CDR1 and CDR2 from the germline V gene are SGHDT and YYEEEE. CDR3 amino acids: CASSLQGAQETQYF. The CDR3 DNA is TGTGCCAGCAGCTTGCAGGGGGCTCAGGAGACCCAGTACTTC.

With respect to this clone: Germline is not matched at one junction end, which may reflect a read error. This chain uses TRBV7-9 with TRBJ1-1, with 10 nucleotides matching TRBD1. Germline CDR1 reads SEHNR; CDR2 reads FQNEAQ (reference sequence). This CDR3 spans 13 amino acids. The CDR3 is CSSSLEGQGVAFF. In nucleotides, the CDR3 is TGTTCCAGCAGCTTAGAAGGACAGGGGGTGGCTTTCTTT.

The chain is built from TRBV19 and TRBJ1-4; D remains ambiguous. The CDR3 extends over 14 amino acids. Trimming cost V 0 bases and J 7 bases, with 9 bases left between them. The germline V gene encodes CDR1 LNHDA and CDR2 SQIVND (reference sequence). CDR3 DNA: TGTGCCAGTAGTATAGATCGTCGGGGTGAAAAACTGTTTTTT. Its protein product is CASSIDRRGEKLFF.

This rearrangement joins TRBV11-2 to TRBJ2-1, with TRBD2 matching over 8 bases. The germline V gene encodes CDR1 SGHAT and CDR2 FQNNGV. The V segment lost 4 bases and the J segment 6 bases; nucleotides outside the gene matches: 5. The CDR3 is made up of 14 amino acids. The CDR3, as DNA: TGTGCCAGCAGCTCCTTGACTAGCGCCAATGAGCAGTTCTTC. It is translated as CASSSLTSANEQFF. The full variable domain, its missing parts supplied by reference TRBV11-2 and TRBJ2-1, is EAGVAQSPRYKIIEKRQSVAFWCNPISGHATLYWYQQILGQGPKLLIQFQNNGVVDDSQLPKDRFSAERLKGVDSTLKIQPAKLEDSAVYLCASSSLTSANEQFFGPGTRLTVL.

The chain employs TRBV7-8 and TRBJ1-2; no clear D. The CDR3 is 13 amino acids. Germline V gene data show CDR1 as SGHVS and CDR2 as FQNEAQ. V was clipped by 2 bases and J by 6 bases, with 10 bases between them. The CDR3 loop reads CASSLWQQDGYTF. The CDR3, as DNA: TGTGCCAGCAGCTTATGGCAGCAGGATGGCTACACCTTC.

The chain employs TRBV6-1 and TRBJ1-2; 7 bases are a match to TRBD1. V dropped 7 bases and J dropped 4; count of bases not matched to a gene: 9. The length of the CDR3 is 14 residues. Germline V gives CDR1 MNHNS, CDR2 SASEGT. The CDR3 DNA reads TGTGCCAGCACCCCTCAAGGGACAGTCTATGGCTACACCTTC. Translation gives CASTPQGTVYGYTF.

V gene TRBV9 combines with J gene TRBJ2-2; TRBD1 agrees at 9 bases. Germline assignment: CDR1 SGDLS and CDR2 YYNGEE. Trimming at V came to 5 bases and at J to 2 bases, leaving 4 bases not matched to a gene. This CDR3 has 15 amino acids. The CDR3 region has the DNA TGTGCCAGCAGTCCGACAGGGGGTAACACCGGGGAGCTGTTTTTT. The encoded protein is CASSPTGGNTGELFF.